Detailed here is one T cell receptor beta chain. CDR3 length equals 13 residues. From germline, CDR1 is SSHAT and CDR2 FNYEAQ (reference sequence). Trimming took 5 bases from V and 2 from J, leaving 9 bases between them. The data are from a study of blood T cell repertoires in COVID-19. Study as a whole: From the United States, Italy and Spain came samples of acute and convalescent COVID-19. PBMCs, B-cell-depleted T cells, or T cells were the source of the cDNA or gDNA that made up the material.

In the authors' workflow: Reference gene primers were amplified, and this amplification served to estimate nucleated cell counts. The data were produced by immunoSEQ multiplex PCR, yet TCRdb's version contains in-frame clones alone and is incomplete. The V and J calls and the clone size are those of that table, but D and trimming were determined from the DNA. The sample yields about 170,000 clones, about four fifths seen once. J is TRBJ1-1 and V is TRBV7-7; a possible D gene is TRBD1 (5 bases). This clonotype was obtained from a woman between 65 and 79 years old who had recovered from COVID-19. Sequenced: peripheral blood. CDR3 nucleotides: TGTGCCAGCAGCATCGACAGAAACACTGAAGCTTTCTTT. Its translation is CASSIDRNTEAFF.